This entry is about one T cell receptor beta chain. Its antigen is not yet known. No base-level quality is on record; no much larger clone is a single base apart. The library was built by means of the immunoSEQ multiplex PCR assay. The multiplex PCR relied on a mix of 60 forward primers for TCR Vbeta segments and 13 reverse primers for TCR Jbeta segments. The CDR3 region of rearranged TCR beta genes was amplified from genomic DNA with a multiplex PCR assay. Amplified TCR beta libraries were sequenced as 87-base-pair reads on the Illumina HiSeq System. As for the authors' bioinformatics: A later analysis counted 65 million to 90 million unique TCR beta chains across the 690 or so repertoires, and around 9.9 million of these chains were shared by at least two donors. Raw reads were error-corrected and collapsed into unique sequences with a nearest-neighbor algorithm that merged closely related sequences to remove PCR and sequencing errors. V, D and J gene segments were assigned by aligning CDR3 sequences to IMGT reference sequences. For a sequence to be retained, at least a six-nucleotide match to both a V gene segment and a J gene segment was required. Rearrangements were called productive when the CDR3 lacked stop codons and stayed in frame with V and J; all others were non-productive. CDR3 was defined by IMGT convention, running from the second conserved V-encoded cysteine to the conserved J-encoded phenylalanine. Sequences without an unambiguous match to a single V gene segment were excluded from the earlier analysis of 450 to 750 of the donors. An earlier analysis of almost 600 of the donors classified V segments as functional when productive rearrangements were above 56.7% and as segregating when the standard deviation between donors was above 5%. A statistical classification framework was built for diagnosing cytomegalovirus status from the catalog of TCR beta chain sequences. In a later analysis, V and J genes were assigned by comparing TCR nucleotide sequences against IMGT/GENE-DB human TR gene sequences. In a later analysis, CDR3 sequences and most-parsimonious VDJ recombination scenarios were assigned using the TCRdist pipeline. A later analysis defined each TCR beta chain by its CDR3 amino acid sequence plus V-gene family, and excluded reads lacking a unique V-gene family. A later analysis removed several hundred highly shared, low-generation-probability nucleotide sequences to deal with suspected cross-contamination and a sequencing artifact. In a later analysis, a clonal expansion index was calculated for each public chain from normalized within-repertoire ranks of inferred template counts. Generation probabilities in a later analysis came from a VDJ recombination model fitted to out-of-frame rearrangements, and those results were checked against IGoR. A later analysis scored TCR-TCR, TCR-HLA and TCR-CMV co-occurrence with hypergeometric tests, applying a repertoire-size bias correction to TCR pairs. In a later analysis, false discovery rates were estimated by permuting HLA or CMV assignments 20 times. A later analysis grouped co-occurring TCRs with DBSCAN, adding TCRdist sequence similarity when clustering within HLA-allele-positive subsets. Repertoires with fewer than 30,000 or more than 120,000 public chains were left out of co-occurrence clustering, as were about five repertoires with anomalous nucleotide sharing. Sourced from immuneACCESS, this table was stored by TCRdb with only in-frame sequences that have V and J called. A share of the clones is absent; for the studies checked, an unresolved V gene accounts for under half, and the remainder has no known explanation. V and J calls and clone size come straight from that table; D and trimming were deduced from the DNA. The sample table records 150,000 to 170,000 clones; 65% to 85% of these occur just once. About 2.6% of the sample is taken by the ten largest.

According to the germline V gene, CDR1 reads KGHSH and CDR2 reads LQKENI. The CDR3 sequence holds 15 residues, the cysteine and phenylalanine included. Here the CDR3 DNA is all that survives: 45 bases in frame from base 1. Trimming takes 3 bases off V and 8 bases off J; junction bases not matched to a gene: 7. The cohort consisted of hundreds of healthy bone marrow donors. At the time of sampling, every cohort member was nominally healthy, though immune exposures that went unrecorded were likely present. The donor was CMV seronegative and was included in the group of several hundred seronegative cohort members. Each donor provided a peripheral blood sample, and peripheral blood mononuclear cells were used for TCR beta sequencing. The Qiagen DNeasy Blood Extraction Kit was used to extract genomic DNA from the blood cell samples. This record belongs to a study of cytomegalovirus exposure and HLA in healthy donors (dated by TCRdb to the late 2010s). Regarding the study in general: An earlier analysis of approximately 640 of the donors reported 276 Gb of sequence data and some 120 million unique TCR beta sequences from about 179 million T cells. High-throughput TCR immunosequencing, statistical association of individual TCRs with disease status, and machine learning were combined to predict cytomegalovirus infection status. The study was designed to test whether signatures of past pathogen exposure could be identified by cataloging public T cell receptors. The later analysis used no new phenotypic data to find candidate immune exposures, relying instead on TCR beta sequences and their occurrence across donors. About five DR-DQ haplotypes were treated as single units for association and clustering because of strong linkage in the cohort. On average, over 200,000 unique TCR beta nucleotide sequences were sequenced per donor among fewer than 500 genotyped donors of the cohort, with 15% to 20% of those sequences being non-productive. Of the roughly 400 genotyped donors, approximately 83% fell in the genetic ancestry cluster associated with self-reported Caucasian donors. The study used immunosequencing to profile the T cell repertoires of 600 to 850 subjects and linked those repertoires to cytomegalovirus serostatus. In an earlier analysis of around 540 of the donors, high-throughput TCR beta sequencing was used to judge whether each TCR beta V gene segment behaved as functional or pseudogenic. A later genetic analysis used genome-wide SNP genotypes for about 60% of the roughly 670 donors, treating that subset as a discovery cohort. Along with the approximately 650-subject first cohort, a separate validation cohort of 120 different subjects was used. Both class I and class II loci were covered by HLA typing, at four-digit resolution. Typing coverage differed by locus: A, B, C, DRB1 and DQB1 were typed in about 620-630 donors, DQA1 in about 500, DPA1 in 606, and DPB1 in just under 490. Donor age, sex, ethnicity and CMV serostatus were collected together with the repertoire data. An early release covering over 500 HLA-typed donors comprised approximately 290 gigabases of sequencing data and some 79 million unique TCR sequences. To study patterns of TCR occurrence, a later analysis re-analyzed previously published TCR beta repertoires from 500 to 850 donors and added high-resolution HLA genotyping. All discovery cohort repertoires had been generated on a single sequencing platform. General conclusions and limits of the study: A further reported finding was that TCR beta sequences accurately predicted the HLA-A and HLA-B alleles for most subjects in the first cohort. Several of the top co-occurrence clusters appeared to be linked to parvovirus B19, influenza, CMV and Epstein-Barr virus, according to a later analysis. In a later analysis, the rate of TCR association differed among HLA loci, with DRB1 alleles having the most associated TCRs and HLA-C alleles having the fewest. The presence/absence analyses assumed that sequencing depth was roughly uniform across donors, and that assumption may not be true. In a later analysis, most CMV-associated TCR beta chains were found to appear HLA-restricted, with HLA associations seemingly driven largely by CMV exposure. This cohort had only TCR beta chains sequenced, and the lack of alpha or paired-chain data limited which features could be detected. Linkage disequilibrium might explain the correlated functional status among segregating V segments, but an unknown experimental factor could not be ruled out. Most TCR sequences were seen in very few donors, while some public TCRs were found in many individuals. Three of the identified cytomegalovirus-associated TCR beta chains were confirmed in vitro to be specific for cytomegalovirus antigens. HLA typing was unavailable for some donors at each locus, so association tests used only the typed subset. Some IMGT-functional V segments, including TRBV6-2 and TRBV6-3, could not be distinguished by the 87-base-pair reads and were therefore excluded. Cytomegalovirus status was reported to be diagnosed by the classifier with high specificity and sensitivity in both the original and validation cohorts. In an earlier analysis of over 550 of the donors, most TCR beta V segments were observed in productive rearrangements about 87% or about 30% of the time, broadly matching IMGT annotations. At a false discovery rate of 0.05, a later analysis linked under 20,000 TCR beta sequences to specific HLA alleles. The authors suggested that the approach could potentially be generalized to other disease states and immunological phenotypes. In a later genetic analysis, fewer N-insertions in productive TCRs were reported among donors in an Asian-associated ancestry cluster than the approximately 670-donor mean. In a later analysis, HLA-associated TCR beta chains showed more clonal expansion and lower generation probabilities than non-associated chains that were equally common. When HLA alleles, especially DR and DQ, strongly co-occurred, attributing TCR associations to individual alleles was difficult. Immune exposure information for the cohort was limited to CMV serostatus. The sequencing pipeline was judged likely to have produced a cluster of highly shared sequence variants as a technical artifact. A total of around 150 TCR beta chains were listed by the study as associated with cytomegalovirus. Because counts were too low, 15 to 20 rarely observed V segments, including chromosome 9 orphons, were excluded from the earlier analysis of fewer than 650 of the donors. An association between a missense DCLRE1C variant and V-gene and J-gene trimming of TCR beta chains was found in a later genetic analysis and replicated in an independent cohort.

This TCR came from a man younger than 35 in good health and CMV-seronegative. The sequence is built from TRBV18 and TRBJ1-4; the junction holds 9 bases that match TRBD1. Input material: PBMCs. The CDR3 loop reads CASSPLGQGGEKLFF. The DNA sequence is as follows: TGTGCCAGCTCACCGCTGGGACAGGGTGGCGAAAAACTGTTTTTT.